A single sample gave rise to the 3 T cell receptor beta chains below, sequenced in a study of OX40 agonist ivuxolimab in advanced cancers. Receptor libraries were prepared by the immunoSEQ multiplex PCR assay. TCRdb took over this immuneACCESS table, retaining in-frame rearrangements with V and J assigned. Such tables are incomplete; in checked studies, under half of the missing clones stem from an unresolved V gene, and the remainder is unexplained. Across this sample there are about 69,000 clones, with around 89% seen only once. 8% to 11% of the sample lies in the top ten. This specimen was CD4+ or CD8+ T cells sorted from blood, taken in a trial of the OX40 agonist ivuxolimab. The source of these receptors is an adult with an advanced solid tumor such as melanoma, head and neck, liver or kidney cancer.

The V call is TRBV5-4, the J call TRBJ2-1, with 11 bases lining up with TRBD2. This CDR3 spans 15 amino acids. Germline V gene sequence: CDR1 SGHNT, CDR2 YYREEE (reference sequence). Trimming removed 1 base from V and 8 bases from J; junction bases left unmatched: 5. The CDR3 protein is CASSLTSGRSDEQFF. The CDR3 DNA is TGTGCCAGCAGCTTGACTAGCGGGAGATCCGATGAGCAGTTCTTC.

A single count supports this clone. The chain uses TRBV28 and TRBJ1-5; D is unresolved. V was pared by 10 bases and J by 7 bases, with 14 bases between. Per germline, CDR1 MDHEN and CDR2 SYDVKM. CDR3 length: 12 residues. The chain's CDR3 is CATEVGVQPQHF. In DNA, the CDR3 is TGTGCCACCGAAGTCGGAGTCCAGCCCCAGCATTTT.

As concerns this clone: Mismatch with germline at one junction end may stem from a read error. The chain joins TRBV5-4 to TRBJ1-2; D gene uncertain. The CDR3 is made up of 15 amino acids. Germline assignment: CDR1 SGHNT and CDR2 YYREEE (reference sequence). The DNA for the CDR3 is TGTACCAGCAGCTTGGTGGGCCCAGCTAACTATGGCTACACCTTC. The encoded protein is CTSSLVGPANYGYTF.